Presented here are 5 T cell receptor beta chains from one specimen sequenced in a study of CD8+ T cells in alopecia areata. RNA extraction and reverse transcription yielded cDNA as sequencing template. Data came from immunoSEQ multiplex PCR; TCRdb stores just in-frame clones and leaves some out. Of 180,000 or so clones listed, around 49% were seen once; the top ten hold about a tenth. Treatment defined: oral pan-JAK inhibitor, 5-10 mg twice daily. The material was CD8+ T cells sorted from blood, obtained at week 52, from a patient treated with tofacitinib. Every receptor here comes from a human donor with alopecia areata.

The gene calls are TRBV4-1 and TRBJ1-1; D gene ambiguous. This CDR3 contains 14 residues. V was trimmed by 3 bases and J by 1 base, leaving 9 bases between them. The germline gives CDR1 MGHRA, CDR2 YSYEKL. The CDR3 reads CASSHGTTNTEAFF. The CDR3 DNA reads TGCGCCAGCAGCCACGGAACAACGAACACTGAAGCTTTCTTT.

This chain links TRBV13 with TRBJ1-1; TRBD1 matches at 8 bases. This CDR3 is built from 15 residues. The V segment lost 5 bases and the J segment 4 bases; nucleotides outside the gene matches: 9. Germline-derived CDR1 and CDR2 are PRHDT and FYEKMQ (reference sequence). The CDR3 nucleotides read TGTGCCAGCAGCCACCGGACAGGGCCCACCACTGAAGCTTTCTTT. Translating it yields CASSHRTGPTTEAFF.

This clone was found once. The chain combines TRBV4-1 with TRBJ1-2, with D perhaps TRBD1 (5 bases). V was clipped by 3 bases and J by 2 bases, with 16 bases between them. Germline CDR1 reads MGHRA; CDR2 reads YSYEKL. CDR3 length equals 16 residues. Here the CDR3 reads CASSQTPRGWNYGYTF. CDR3 coding DNA: TGCGCCAGCAGCCAGACCCCCCGGGGGTGGAACTATGGCTACACCTTC.

V gene TRBV5-1 combines with J gene TRBJ2-7; D possibly matches TRBD1 or TRBD2 (5 bases each). The germline V and J ends were trimmed by 2 bases and 3 bases, with 9 bases remaining between them. The germline CDR1 and CDR2 sequences are SGHRS and YFSETQ. This CDR3 has 13 amino acids. CDR3 sequence: CASSFRDDYEQYF. The DNA of the CDR3 is TGCGCCAGCAGCTTCCGGGACGACTACGAGCAGTACTTC.

The rearrangement links TRBV5-1 to TRBJ1-1; D gene uncertain. Trimming took 2 bases from V and 0 from J, leaving 11 bases between them. Germline loops: CDR1 SGHRS, CDR2 YFSETQ. The length of the CDR3 is 15 residues. CDR3 loop: CASSLNRDLNTEAFF. CDR3 nucleotides: TGCGCCAGCAGCTTAAACCGGGATCTGAACACTGAAGCTTTCTTT.